This T cell receptor beta chain was recovered during a study of regulatory T cells in long-lasting Graves disease. About the study: Over 5 years of antithyroid drugs with positive TSH receptor antibodies was taken to mean persistent Graves' disease. Regarding the study as a whole: Persistent cases favored TRBV28, TRBJ1-2 and TRBJ2-5. The small sample size may have reduced accuracy.

For TCR beta, libraries came from iRepertoire HTBI primers and Arm-PCR of CDR3 regions. Source study methods: Identified across the samples were around 62 TRBV segments and more than twelve TRBJ segments. TCRdb re-derived calls from the multiplex PCR reads in MiXCR, one entry per CDR3 protein. None of the V and J calls come from the authors' own analysis; TCRdb made them. The data hold 300,000 to 500,000 distinct CDR3 sequences, with 20% to 25% observed a single time. In the case of this clonotype: The target antigen is unknown.

Germline V gene lookup returns CDR1 SEHNR and CDR2 FQNEAQ (reference sequence). The CDR3 has 15 amino acids. V dropped 6 bases and J dropped 0 bases, with 14 bases sitting between them. Specified time point: persistent/refractory GD, antithyroid drugs over 5 years with positive TRAb. The TCR library was made from RNA extracted from PBMCs. This chain joins TRBV7-9 and TRBJ1-1, with TRBD1 as a possible D gene (5 bases). The sequence was obtained from a female donor with Graves disease. The specimen was peripheral blood mononuclear cells (PBMCs), collected when the disease was refractory, from a patient treated with antithyroid drugs. The CDR3 is CASSPTGGLNTEAFF. In DNA form, the CDR3 reads TGTGCCAGCAGTCCTACTGGGGGTCTGAACACTGAAGCTTTCTTT.